A single sample is the source of the 25 T cell receptor beta chains below, sequenced in a study of T-cell reconstitution after alpha-beta-depleted transplantation in children. Unique molecular identifiers were used to barcode this TCRbeta library. TCRdb reprocessed the PCR reads via MiXCR and lists one record per CDR3 protein. The sample holds roughly 590,000 distinct CDR3 sequences, 15% to 20% seen once. The source material was PBMCs from the stem cell graft donor, sampled from the stem cell graft. These receptors were collected from a human donor who donated a stem cell graft to a child with acute myeloid leukemia.

This clonotype has more than one count but fewer than ten. The genes are TRBV5-1 and TRBJ2-5, with D possibly being TRBD2 (6 bases). The germline V gene has CDR1 SGHRS and CDR2 YFSETQ. The CDR3 runs to 13 residues. V lost 4 bases and J lost 1, with 8 bases in between. The CDR3 spells CASSRDFQETQYF. The CDR3 DNA follows: TGCGCCAGCAGCCGGGACTTCCAAGAGACCCAGTACTTC.

This clonotype has only a few counts. V is TRBV28 and J is TRBJ2-1; 9 nucleotides align to TRBD1. Germline assignment: CDR1 MDHEN and CDR2 SYDVKM. The CDR3 runs 19 residues. Germline trimming cut 6 bases from V and 0 bases from J; bases unmatched to any gene: 15. The chain's CDR3 is CASSLGQGWSESSYNEQFF. The CDR3 nucleotides read TGTGCCAGCAGCCTGGGACAGGGCTGGTCCGAAAGCTCCTACAATGAGCAGTTCTTC.

This clonotype was recorded many times. The gene calls are TRBV20-1 and TRBJ1-4, with D maybe TRBD1 (5 bases). Trimming cost V 5 bases and J 8 bases, with 15 bases left between them. CDR3 length: 13 residues. From germline, CDR1 is DFQATT and CDR2 SNEGSKA (reference sequence). The CDR3 reads CSAQTRTGEKLFF. The CDR3 coding sequence is TGCAGTGCTCAGACCCGAACAGGAGAAAAACTGTTTTTT.

In its sample, this clonotype was seen many times. The V gene is TRBV20-1, the J gene TRBJ1-4, with a weak D call TRBD1 (6 bases). This CDR3 contains 14 residues. Trimming cost V 1 base and J 6 bases, with 12 bases left between them. Germline lookup yields CDR1 DFQATT and CDR2 SNEGSKA (reference sequence). CDR3 protein: CSARGGGKDEKLFF. The CDR3 DNA reads TGCAGTGCTAGAGGTGGGGGCAAGGATGAAAAACTGTTTTTT.

This clonotype was recorded many times. This chain links TRBV7-2 with TRBJ1-2; D perhaps matches TRBD1 (6 bases). Germline values: CDR1 SGHTA, CDR2 FQGNSA. With 5 bases removed from V and 4 bases from J, the gap between germline ends came to 14 bases. The CDR3 consists of 14 residues. CDR3 protein: CASSTDRPSYGYTF. DNA for the CDR3: TGTGCCAGCAGCACCGACAGGCCGTCCTATGGCTACACCTTC.

CDR3 sequence reads: CASSWSEKLFF. The CDR3 DNA is TGTGCCAGCAGTTGGAGTGAGAAACTGTTTTTT. The chain employs TRBV25-1 and TRBJ1-4; D is unresolved. The V gene's germline CDR1 is MGHDK and CDR2 SYGVNS. V was trimmed by 5 bases and J by 11 bases, leaving 9 bases between them. The CDR3 contains 11 residues.

This clonotype was counted many times. This chain connects TRBV10-3 to TRBJ2-7, with D perhaps TRBD2 (7 bases). CDR1 and CDR2 from the germline V gene are ENHRY and SYGVKD. The CDR3 is 16 residues long. With 10 bases removed from V and 4 bases from J, the gap between germline ends came to 26 bases. The CDR3 DNA follows: TGTGCCACCCAAGACCCGGGGGGCCTGAGAGAATACGAGCAGTACTTC. Protein sequence: CATQDPGGLREYEQYF.

This clonotype has more than one count but fewer than ten. Being one base from a much bigger clone, this may be a read error. The V and J genes are TRBV27 and TRBJ1-2, with TRBD1 matching over 7 bases. V was pared by 4 bases and J by 3 bases, with 2 bases of the junction left unmatched. CDR3 length: 13 amino acids. Germline V CDR1 and CDR2: MNHEY, SMNVEV (reference sequence). This CDR3 reads CASSYGTDYGYTF. In DNA form, the CDR3 reads TGTGCCAGCAGTTACGGGACAGACTATGGCTACACCTTC.

This clonotype was seen a few times. The CDR3 protein is CASSRTPGQAYEQYF. CDR3 in DNA: TGCGCCAGCAGTCGGACACCGGGACAAGCCTACGAGCAGTACTTC. The chain recombines TRBV4-3 with TRBJ2-7, with D possibly TRBD1 on 6 matching bases. The germline V gene has CDR1 LGHNA and CDR2 YSLEER. This CDR3 region has 15 residues. The V end lost 6 bases, the J end lost 2 bases, and 17 bases lay between the germline ends.

This clonotype was seen ten or more times. V gene TRBV24-1 combines with J gene TRBJ1-5; D is unclear. The V gene's germline CDR1 is KGHDR and CDR2 SFDVKD. V shed 0 bases and J shed 1 base, with 3 bases lying between them. This CDR3 spans 14 amino acids. The CDR3 DNA sequence: TGTGCCACCAGTGATTTGAGAAGCAATCAGCCCCAGCATTTT. Amino acids: CATSDLRSNQPQHF.

The genes are TRBV27 and TRBJ2-5, with a tentative D call TRBD1 (6 bases). The germline V and J ends were trimmed by 6 bases and 2 bases, with 19 bases remaining between them. Germline CDR1 and CDR2: MNHEY and SMNVEV (reference sequence). This CDR3 has 16 amino acids. In DNA, the CDR3 is TGTGCCAGCAGAGCGTTACAGGGTACCATTCAAGAGACCCAGTACTTC. It codes for CASRALQGTIQETQYF.

In this sample, this clonotype turned up a few times. This sequence joins TRBV5-5 and TRBJ1-5; perhaps TRBD1 as D (5 bases). This CDR3 is 15 amino acids long. The V gene lost 0 bases and the J gene lost 4 bases, with 11 bases spanning the gap. Germline V gene lookup returns CDR1 SGHKS and CDR2 YYEKEE (reference sequence). In nucleotides, the CDR3 is TGTGCCAGCAGCTTGGTTGTCGGGGGAAATCAGCCCCAGCATTTT. It specifies CASSLVVGGNQPQHF.

This clonotype occurred many times. The chain recombines TRBV29-1 with TRBJ1-1; D is unresolved. The CDR3 covers 14 residues. The ends were cut back, 6 bases at V and 2 bases at J, with 16 bases in the middle. Looked up from germline, CDR1 is SQVTM and CDR2 is ANQGSEA. Here the CDR3 DNA reads TGCAGCGTGGTGGTTCTGCGGGGAAACACTGAAGCTTTCTTT. This translates into CSVVVLRGNTEAFF.

This clonotype was observed many times. The chain employs TRBV12-3 or TRBV12-4 and TRBJ1-6; D is possibly TRBD1 (6 bases). The CDR3 is made up of 15 amino acids. V lost 5 bases, J lost 8 bases, and 16 bases lay in between. The CDR3 sequence is CASSRYRAADSPLHF. The CDR3 DNA is TGTGCCAGCAGTAGATACAGGGCGGCGGATTCACCCCTCCACTTT.

This clonotype was counted between two and nine times. The chain carries TRBV5-1 and TRBJ1-3; 8 nucleotides align to TRBD1. CDR3 length: 15 residues. V was pared by 4 bases and J by 2 bases, with 5 bases of the junction left unmatched. Germline loops: CDR1 SGHRS, CDR2 YFSETQ. As DNA, the CDR3 is TGCGCCAGCAGCGTAGCGACAGGGGCTGGAAACACCATATATTTT. As protein: CASSVATGAGNTIYF. Using reference TRBV5-1 and TRBJ1-3 for the parts outside the CDR3, the full variable domain is KAGVTQTPRYLIKTRGQQVTLSCSPISGHRSVSWYQQTPGQGLQFLFEYFSETQRNKGNFPGRFSGRQFSNSRSEMNVSTLELGDSALYLCASSVATGAGNTIYFGEGSWLTVV.

Ten or more counts support this clonotype. The gene calls are TRBV7-2 and TRBJ1-4, with D possibly being TRBD1 (5 bases). The CDR3 totals 16 residues. CDR1 and CDR2 from the germline V gene are SGHTA and FQGNSA. Trimming stripped 3 bases from V and 1 base from J, with 12 bases between. The CDR3 nucleotides read TGTGCCAGCAGCTTCAGGGCAGCGATAACTAATGAAAAACTGTTTTTT. Translation gives CASSFRAAITNEKLFF.

This clonotype was observed at least ten times. V and J are TRBV7-2 and TRBJ2-1; TRBD1 might be the D (6 bases). The CDR3 totals 16 residues. Trimming shortened V by 4 bases and J by 5 bases, and 18 bases separated the two germline ends. Germline V lookup: CDR1 SGHTA, CDR2 FQGNSA. This CDR3 reads CASSSIPTGTNNEQFF. CDR3 DNA sequence: TGTGCCAGCAGCTCAATCCCCACAGGGACCAACAATGAGCAGTTCTTC.

This rearrangement joins TRBV28 to TRBJ1-5; a possible D gene is TRBD1 (5 bases). Trimming took 5 bases from V and 0 from J, leaving 11 bases between them. CDR3 length: 15 residues. Germline V gene lookup returns CDR1 MDHEN and CDR2 SYDVKM. CDR3 region: CASSPIGASNQPQHF. The CDR3 DNA follows: TGTGCCAGCAGTCCCATCGGGGCTAGCAATCAGCCCCAGCATTTT.

The chain couples TRBV18 to TRBJ1-4, with no clear D. Per the germline V gene, CDR1 is KGHSH and CDR2 is LQKENI. V was clipped by 3 bases and J by 5 bases, with 13 bases between them. The CDR3 is 15 residues long. The CDR3 loop reads CASSPDYRRNEKLFF. DNA of the CDR3: TGTGCCAGCTCACCGGATTACAGAAGAAATGAAAAACTGTTTTTT.

This clonotype has at least ten counts. The chain employs TRBV12-3 or TRBV12-4 and TRBJ2-2; D not certain. The CDR3 consists of 13 residues. The ends were cut back, 3 bases at V and 6 bases at J, with 8 bases in the middle. CDR3 nucleotides: TGTGCCAGCAGTTTCGGTACAGCCGGGGAGCTGTTTTTT. Protein: CASSFGTAGELFF.

The CDR3 nucleotides are TGTGCCAGCAGTTTCTTCGACGGTGAGACCCAGTACTTC. It is translated as CASSFFDGETQYF. The chain has TRBV12-3 or TRBV12-4 and TRBJ2-5; D is undetermined. The CDR3 totals 13 residues. V was clipped by 3 bases and J by 5 bases, with 10 bases between them.

This clonotype was detected only a few times. The chain carries TRBV20-1 and TRBJ1-3; D is undetermined. The CDR3 spans 13 residues. Germline V gene data show CDR1 as DFQATT and CDR2 as SNEGSKA (reference sequence). Trimming took 1 base from V and 4 from J, leaving 8 bases between them. In nucleotides, the CDR3 is TGCAGTGCTAGAGCCCTGGGCGGAAACACCATATATTTT. This encodes CSARALGGNTIYF.

V gene TRBV29-1 combines with J gene TRBJ2-2; D perhaps matches TRBD1 (6 bases). CDR1 is SQVTM and CDR2 is ANQGSEA in the germline V gene. CDR3 length equals 13 residues. Trimming took off 6 bases at V and 7 bases at J, with 15 bases between the two ends. Here the CDR3 reads CSVPTGRGGELFF. The CDR3 coding sequence is TGCAGCGTCCCGACAGGAAGGGGCGGGGAGCTGTTTTTT.

This clonotype was seen ten or more times. The chain carries TRBV5-1 and TRBJ2-1; a possible D gene is TRBD1 (5 bases). Trimming took off 4 bases at V and 4 bases at J, with 12 bases between the two ends. Germline CDR1 reads SGHRS; CDR2 reads YFSETQ. This CDR3 comprises 14 residues. CDR3 amino acids: CASSDTGRYNEQFF. The CDR3 region has the DNA TGCGCCAGCAGCGACACAGGTCGTTACAATGAGCAGTTCTTC.

A few counts support this clonotype. The chain combines TRBV20-1 with TRBJ2-1; D is ambiguous. The V end was cut by 3 bases, the J end by 0 bases, with 15 bases between. Germline CDR1 reads DFQATT; CDR2 reads SNEGSKA (reference sequence). This CDR3 has 16 amino acids. The DNA of the CDR3 is TGCAGTGCTAGCCCCCGAGCCCCCAGCTCCTACAATGAGCAGTTCTTC. The encoded protein is CSASPRAPSSYNEQFF.